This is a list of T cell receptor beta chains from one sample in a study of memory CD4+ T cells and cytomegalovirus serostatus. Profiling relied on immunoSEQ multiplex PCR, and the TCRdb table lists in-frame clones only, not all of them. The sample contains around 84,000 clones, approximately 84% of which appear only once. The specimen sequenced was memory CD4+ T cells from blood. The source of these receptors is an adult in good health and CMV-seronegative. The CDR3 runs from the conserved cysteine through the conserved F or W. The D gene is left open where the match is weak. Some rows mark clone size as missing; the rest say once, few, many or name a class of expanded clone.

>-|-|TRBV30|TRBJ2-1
CAWSIGSWSEQFF
TGTGCCTGGAGTATAGGGTCCTGGAGTGAGCAGTTCTTC
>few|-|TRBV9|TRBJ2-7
CASSVGGSSYEQYF
TGTGCCAGCAGCGTAGGGGGGAGCTCCTACGAGCAGTACTTC
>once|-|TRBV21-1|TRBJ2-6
CASSPSGANVLTF
TGTGCCAGCAGTCCCTCTGGGGCCAACGTCCTGACTTTC
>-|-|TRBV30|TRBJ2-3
CAKSRGNIADTQYF
TGTGCCAAAAGCAGGGGCAATATAGCAGATACGCAGTATTTT
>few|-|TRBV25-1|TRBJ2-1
CASSESPWEPEQFF
TGTGCCAGCAGTGAATCCCCTTGGGAACCTGAGCAGTTCTTC
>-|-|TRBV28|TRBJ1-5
CASSRNRNQPQHF
TGTGCCAGCAGTCGGAACCGCAATCAGCCCCAGCATTTT
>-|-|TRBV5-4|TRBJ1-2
CASSEGARGPDYGYTF
TGTGCCAGCAGCGAAGGAGCCAGGGGCCCGGACTATGGCTACACCTTC
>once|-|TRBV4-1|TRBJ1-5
CASSPSPGSYQPQHF
TGCGCCAGCAGCCCCTCACCGGGTTCCTATCAGCCCCAGCATTTT
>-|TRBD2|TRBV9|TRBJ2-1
CASSVQGEGYNEQFF
TGTGCCAGCAGCGTACAAGGGGAGGGCTACAATGAGCAGTTCTTC
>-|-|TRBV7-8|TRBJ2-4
CASSLAVGPGNIQYF
TGTGCCAGCAGCTTAGCCGTCGGACCTGGAAACATTCAGTACTTC
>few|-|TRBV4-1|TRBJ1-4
CASSQIGIEDEKLFF
TGCGCCAGCAGCCAAATCGGGATTGAGGATGAAAAACTGTTTTTT
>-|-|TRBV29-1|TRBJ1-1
CSVVQGRFEAFF
TGCAGCGTTGTGCAGGGAAGGTTTGAAGCTTTCTTT
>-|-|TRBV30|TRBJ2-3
CAWSRGLSTDTQYF
TGTGCCTGGAGCCGAGGGTTAAGCACAGATACGCAGTATTTT
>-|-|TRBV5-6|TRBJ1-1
CASSYFDRREDEAFF
TGTGCCAGCAGCTATTTCGACAGAAGGGAGGATGAAGCTTTCTTT
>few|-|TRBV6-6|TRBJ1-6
CASREQGSLVSPLHF
TGTGCCAGCAGAGAGCAGGGCTCTTTGGTATCACCCCTCCACTTT
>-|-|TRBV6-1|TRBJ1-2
CASSEQGWDGYTF
TGTGCCAGCAGTGAACAGGGATGGGATGGCTACACCTTC
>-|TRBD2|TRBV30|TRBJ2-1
CAWSRLAGGHYNEQFF
TGTGCCTGGAGCCGACTAGCGGGGGGCCACTACAATGAGCAGTTCTTC
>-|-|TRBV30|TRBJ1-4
CAWKQENEKLFF
TGTGCCTGGAAACAGGAAAATGAAAAACTGTTTTTT
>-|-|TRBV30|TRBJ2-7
CAWSIGGTEIYEQYF
TGTGCCTGGAGTATCGGGGGGACAGAAATCTACGAGCAGTACTTC
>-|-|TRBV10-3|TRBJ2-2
CAITREVRNTGELFF
TGTGCCATCACCCGAGAGGTTCGGAACACCGGGGAGCTGTTTTTT
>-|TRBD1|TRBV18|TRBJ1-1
CASSGQGRNTEAFF
TGTGCCAGCTCCGGACAGGGCCGGAACACTGAAGCTTTCTTT
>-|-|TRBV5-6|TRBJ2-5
CASSGGLAIQETQYF
TGTGCCAGCAGCGGGGGACTCGCGATCCAAGAGACCCAGTACTTC
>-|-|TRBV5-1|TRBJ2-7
CASSLVREPYEQYF
TGCGCCAGCAGCTTGGTCAGGGAGCCCTACGAGCAGTACTTC
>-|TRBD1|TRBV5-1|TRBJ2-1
CASSIRTGPNNEQFF
TGCGCCAGCAGCATCAGGACAGGGCCAAACAATGAGCAGTTCTTC
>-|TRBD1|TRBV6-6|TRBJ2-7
CASGDSGQGAGEQYF
TGTGCCAGCGGGGACTCGGGACAGGGGGCTGGCGAGCAGTACTTC
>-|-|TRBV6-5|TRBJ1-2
CATREATHHYGYTF
TGTGCCACCAGAGAGGCGACCCACCACTATGGCTACACCTTC
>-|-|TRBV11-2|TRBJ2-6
CASSPTQRGGANVLTF
TGTGCCAGCAGCCCGACGCAGAGAGGAGGGGCCAACGTCCTGACTTTC
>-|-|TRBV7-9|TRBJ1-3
CASSFQTGNTIYF
TGTGCCAGCAGCTTCCAAACTGGAAACACCATATATTTT
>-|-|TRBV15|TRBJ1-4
CATSRGRQGGEKLFF
TGTGCCACCAGCAGAGGCCGGCAGGGTGGCGAAAAACTGTTTTTT
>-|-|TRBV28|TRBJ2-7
CASSTSYEQYF
TGTGCCAGCAGTACCTCCTACGAGCAGTACTTC